The rows below give T cell receptor beta chains drawn from one sample of a study of regulatory T cells in long-lasting Graves disease. TCRdb itself ran the multiplex PCR reads through MiXCR, one entry per CDR3 protein. The sample carries some 490,000 distinct CDR3 sequences, about 12% recorded once. A further study also used this sample, focusing on T cells in Graves' hyperthyroidism and ophthalmopathy.

Sample: peripheral blood mononuclear cells (PBMCs), taken at new diagnosis, from a patient treated with antithyroid drugs. The receptor set was obtained from a woman in her 30s with Graves disease. Both conserved end residues are part of each CDR3. The D gene is left open where the match is weak. Clone size is shown for a subset of rows, as once, few, many or a class of expanded clone.

V gene	D gene	clone size	J gene	CDR3 protein	CDR3 DNA
TRBV19	TRBD1	few	TRBJ1-5	CASRSDRGGNQPQHF	TGTGCCAGCCGGTCGGACAGGGGCGGGAATCAGCCCCAGCATTTT
TRBV6-1	TRBD2	many	TRBJ2-5	CASSGAGRETQYF	TGTGCCAGCAGCGGAGCGGGGAGAGAGACCCAGTACTTC
TRBV6-2/TRBV6-3	TRBD2	.	TRBJ2-1	CASGGTSGSVIYNEQFF	TGTGCCAGCGGGGGAACTAGCGGGAGTGTAATTTACAATGAGCAGTTCTTC
TRBV2	TRBD1	many	TRBJ1-2	CASSEGGTGGYTF	TGTGCCAGCAGTGAAGGAGGGACAGGCGGCTACACCTTC
TRBV20-1	.	many	TRBJ2-7	CSASFNRNSYEQYF	TGCAGTGCTAGTTTTAACAGGAACTCCTACGAGCAGTACTTC
TRBV7-2	TRBD2	many	TRBJ2-2	CASSSRLASGTGELFF	TGTGCCAGCAGCAGTAGACTAGCGAGTGGGACCGGGGAGCTGTTTTTT
TRBV27	TRBD2	.	TRBJ2-1	CASSPGLGGRRNEQFF	TGTGCCAGCAGCCCAGGACTAGGCGGGAGACGCAATGAGCAGTTCTTC
TRBV6-1	.	.	TRBJ1-6	CASNVAFNSPLHF	TGTGCCAGCAACGTCGCCTTTAATTCACCCCTCCACTTT
TRBV20-1	TRBD2	many	TRBJ2-1	CSARDPREGTYNEQFF	TGCAGTGCTAGAGATCCCCGGGAGGGGACCTACAATGAGCAGTTCTTC
TRBV9	TRBD2	few	TRBJ2-7	CASSGSAGGPYEQYF	TGTGCCAGCAGCGGATCAGCGGGAGGGCCCTACGAGCAGTACTTC
TRBV19	TRBD1	many	TRBJ2-5	CASSLDRVGETQYF	TGTGCCAGTAGCTTGGACAGGGTCGGAGAGACCCAGTACTTC
TRBV6-1	.	few	TRBJ1-4	CASIRGRTNEKLFF	TGTGCCAGCATCAGGGGTAGAACTAATGAAAAACTGTTTTTT
TRBV20-1	TRBD2	many	TRBJ2-1	CSARVTSVNEQFF	TGCAGTGCTAGAGTGACTAGCGTGAATGAGCAGTTCTTC
TRBV7-8	TRBD1	many	TRBJ1-4	CASSLPRDRGNEKLFF	TGTGCCAGCAGCTTACCGCGGGACAGGGGGAATGAAAAACTGTTTTTT
TRBV27	.	few	TRBJ2-1	CAIRGGGYNEQFF	TGTGCCATAAGAGGGGGGGGCTACAATGAGCAGTTCTTC
TRBV11-2	.	many	TRBJ2-2	CASSYYDTGELFF	TGTGCCAGCAGCTACTATGACACCGGGGAGCTGTTTTTT
TRBV7-9	.	.	TRBJ2-5	CASSLAGANQETQYF	TGTGCCAGCAGCTTAGCGGGAGCGAACCAAGAGACCCAGTACTTC
TRBV7-2	.	many	TRBJ1-1	CASSLIQVAGAPSTEAFF	TGTGCCAGCAGCTTAATACAAGTGGCAGGGGCCCCCTCCACTGAAGCTTTCTTT
TRBV12-3/TRBV12-4	.	.	TRBJ2-2	CASSPGQSANTGELFF	TGTGCCAGCAGTCCCGGACAGAGCGCGAACACCGGGGAGCTGTTTTTT
TRBV5-1	TRBD1	many	TRBJ2-3	CASSPRGRGQDTQYF	TGCGCCAGCAGCCCCCGTGGCAGGGGGCAGGATACGCAGTATTTT
TRBV11-3	.	many	TRBJ2-1	CASSAGRYNEQFF	TGTGCCAGCAGCGCGGGACGTTACAATGAGCAGTTCTTC
TRBV20-1	.	many	TRBJ2-6	CSARVRWGANVLTF	TGCAGTGCTAGAGTACGGTGGGGGGCCAACGTCCTGACTTTC
TRBV7-9	TRBD1	.	TRBJ1-1	CASSLVLQGRLNTEAFF	TGTGCCAGCAGCTTAGTTCTACAGGGGCGCTTGAACACTGAAGCTTTCTTT
TRBV6-2/TRBV6-3	TRBD1	many	TRBJ1-5	CASSSRTGADQPQHF	TGTGCCAGCAGTTCCCGGACAGGGGCCGATCAGCCCCAGCATTTT
TRBV3-1	.	.	TRBJ2-3	CASSQDVIADTQYF	TGTGCCAGCAGCCAAGATGTCATCGCAGATACGCAGTATTTT
TRBV7-2	.	many	TRBJ1-6	CASRLTGNSPLHF	TGTGCCAGCAGGTTAACGGGGAATTCACCCCTCCACTTT
TRBV5-1	.	many	TRBJ2-3	CASSSIGSGGDTQYF	TGCGCCAGCAGCTCAATCGGGAGCGGTGGAGATACGCAGTATTTT
TRBV19	.	many	TRBJ2-2	CASSSGWHGELFF	TGTGCCAGTAGTTCAGGTTGGCACGGGGAGCTGTTTTTT
TRBV6-5	.	few	TRBJ2-7	CASSYMRQTSYEQYF	TGTGCCAGCAGTTACATGCGACAGACCTCCTACGAGCAGTACTTC
TRBV19	TRBD2	few	TRBJ2-7	CASSIVLAGDYEQYF	TGTGCCAGTAGTATTGTCCTAGCGGGAGACTACGAGCAGTACTTC
TRBV20-1	.	many	TRBJ2-7	CSARDAGRSYEQYF	TGCAGTGCCAGAGACGCGGGAAGGTCCTACGAGCAGTACTTC
TRBV12-3/TRBV12-4	TRBD1	many	TRBJ2-2	CASSGQGLSGELFF	TGTGCCAGCAGTGGACAGGGCTTGTCCGGGGAGCTGTTTTTT
TRBV19	TRBD1	many	TRBJ2-1	CASRTGTGTMKQFF	TGTGCCAGTAGAACCGGGACAGGTACAATGAAGCAGTTCTTC
TRBV19	TRBD2	.	TRBJ2-7	CASSSRLAGGGEQYF	TGTGCCAGTAGTTCCAGACTAGCGGGAGGTGGCGAGCAGTACTTC
TRBV28	.	many	TRBJ2-1	CASSLRALSSEQFF	TGTGCCAGCAGTTTAAGGGCACTCAGCTCAGAGCAGTTCTTC
TRBV19	TRBD1	.	TRBJ1-1	CASSIRDRGVEAFF	TGTGCCAGTAGTATCCGAGACAGGGGGGTCGAAGCTTTCTTT
TRBV7-9	TRBD2	many	TRBJ2-1	CASSLAVGGSVIDEQFF	TGTGCCAGCAGCTTAGCGGTAGGCGGGAGCGTAATCGATGAGCAGTTCTTC
TRBV20-1	.	few	TRBJ2-1	CSARPRYNEQFF	TGCAGTGCCCGCCCCCGGTACAATGAGCAGTTCTTC
TRBV2	TRBD2	many	TRBJ2-4	CASRRTIKAGSIQYF	TGTGCCAGCAGACGCACAATTAAAGCGGGAAGCATTCAGTACTTC
TRBV7-9	.	.	TRBJ2-2	CASSLVFGEAFNTGELFF	TGTGCCAGCAGCTTAGTTTTCGGTGAGGCGTTCAACACCGGGGAGCTGTTTTTT
TRBV12-5	TRBD1	many	TRBJ1-2	CASGLVGTGGFNYGYTF	TGTGCTAGTGGTTTGGTAGGGACAGGGGGGTTTAACTATGGCTACACCTTC
TRBV25-1	.	many	TRBJ1-1	CASLGAGTEAFF	TGTGCCAGCCTAGGGGCAGGTACTGAAGCTTTCTTT
TRBV5-1	.	many	TRBJ2-7	CASSLEYPYEQYF	TGCGCCAGCAGCTTGGAGTACCCCTACGAGCAGTACTTC
TRBV30	TRBD1	many	TRBJ1-2	CAWSVSRTGGGYTF	TGTGCCTGGAGCGTATCAAGGACAGGGGGGGGCTACACCTTC